This T cell receptor (beta chain) was observed in a study of prognosis after radiotherapy for stage I lung cancer. About the study: About 7 patients had tumors that were squamous cell carcinoma, and more than ten had adenocarcinoma. Distant metastases after radiotherapy occurred in a few patients at a median of approximately seven months; fewer than 16 showed no significant progression. Patients in the cohort never received concurrent therapy with stereotactic body radiotherapy.

The CDR3 spans 15 residues. V lost 3 bases, J lost 2 bases, and 12 bases lay in between. Peripheral venous blood was drawn in approximately 6.5-milliliter volumes, with a draw taken at each of two separate time points. Amplification of TCR beta CDR3 from genomic DNA used two-round multiplex PCR. Each TRBV and TRBJ gene had its own primer in the first PCR round. TCRdb reanalysed the multiplex PCR reads using MiXCR and keeps one entry per CDR3 protein. The sample consists of under 35,000 distinct CDR3 sequences, over 40% of them appearing once. The sequence was obtained from a donor over 45 with non-small cell lung cancer. J is TRBJ2-3 and V is TRBV12-3 or TRBV12-4; D not certain. The sequences come from PBMCs, collected before or after stereotactic body radiation therapy (not recorded which). This CDR3 reads CASSFRPPITDTQYF. The CDR3 region has the DNA TGTGCCAGCAGTTTTCGGCCCCCAATCACAGATACGCAGTATTTT.